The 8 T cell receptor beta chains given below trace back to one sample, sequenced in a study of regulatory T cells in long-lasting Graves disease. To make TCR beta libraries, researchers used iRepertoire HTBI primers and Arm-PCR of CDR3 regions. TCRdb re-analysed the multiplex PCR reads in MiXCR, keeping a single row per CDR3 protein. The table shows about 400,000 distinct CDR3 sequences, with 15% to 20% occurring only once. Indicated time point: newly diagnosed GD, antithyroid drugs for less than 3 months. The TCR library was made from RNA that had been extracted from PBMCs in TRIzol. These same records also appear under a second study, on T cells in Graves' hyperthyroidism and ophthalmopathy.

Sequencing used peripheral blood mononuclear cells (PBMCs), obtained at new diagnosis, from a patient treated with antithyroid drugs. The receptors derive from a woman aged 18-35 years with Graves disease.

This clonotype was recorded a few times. The CDR3 is CATSDLGAGGGKNEQFF. As DNA, the CDR3 is TGTGCCACCAGTGATTTAGGCGCGGGAGGGGGGAAGAATGAGCAGTTCTTC. The rearrangement links TRBV24-1 to TRBJ2-1, with 9 bases fitting TRBD2. Germline CDR1 KGHDR, CDR2 SFDVKD. The CDR3 has 17 residues. With 1 base clipped from V and 7 bases from J, the junction kept 10 bases outside the gene matches.

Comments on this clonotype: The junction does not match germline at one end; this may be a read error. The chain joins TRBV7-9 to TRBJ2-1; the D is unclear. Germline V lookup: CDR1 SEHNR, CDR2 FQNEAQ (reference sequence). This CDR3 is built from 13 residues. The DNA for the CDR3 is TGTGCCAGCAGATTAGACACATACAATGAGCAGTTCTTC. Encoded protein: CASRLDTYNEQFF.

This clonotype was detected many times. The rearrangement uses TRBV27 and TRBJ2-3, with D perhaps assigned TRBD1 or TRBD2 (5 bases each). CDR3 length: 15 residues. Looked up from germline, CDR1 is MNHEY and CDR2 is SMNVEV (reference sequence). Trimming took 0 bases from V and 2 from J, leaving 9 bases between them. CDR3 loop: CASSLSGDATDTQYF. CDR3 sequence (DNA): TGTGCCAGCAGTTTATCGGGGGACGCCACAGATACGCAGTATTTT.

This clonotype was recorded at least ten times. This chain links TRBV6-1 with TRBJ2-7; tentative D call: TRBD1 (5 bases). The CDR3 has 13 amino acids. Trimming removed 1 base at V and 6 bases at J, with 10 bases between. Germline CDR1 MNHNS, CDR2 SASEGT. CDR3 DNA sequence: TGTGCCAGCAGTGAAGACAGTAGGGGCGAGCAGTACTTC. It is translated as CASSEDSRGEQYF.

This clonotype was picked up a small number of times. The CDR3, as DNA: TGTGCCAGTAAAGGGACCGATCGAAATAGCACAGATACGCAGTATTTT. Translating gives CASKGTDRNSTDTQYF. V gene TRBV15 combines with J gene TRBJ2-3; D could derive from TRBD1 or TRBD2 (5 bases each). Per germline, CDR1 LNHNV and CDR2 YYDKDF (reference sequence). V lost 10 bases to trimming and J lost 0 bases, with 20 bases between them. This CDR3 spans 16 amino acids.

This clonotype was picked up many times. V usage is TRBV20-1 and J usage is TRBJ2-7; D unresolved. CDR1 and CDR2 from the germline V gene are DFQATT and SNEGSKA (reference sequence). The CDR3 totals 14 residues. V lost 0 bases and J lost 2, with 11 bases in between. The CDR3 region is CSARDELRAYEQYF. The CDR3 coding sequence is TGCAGTGCTAGAGATGAACTCCGGGCCTACGAGCAGTACTTC.

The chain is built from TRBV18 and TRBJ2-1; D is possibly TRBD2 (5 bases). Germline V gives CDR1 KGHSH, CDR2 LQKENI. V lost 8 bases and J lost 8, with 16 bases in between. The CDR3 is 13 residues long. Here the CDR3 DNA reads TGTGCCAGCAAGGTGGGAGCCGGCGATGAGCAGTTCTTC. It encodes CASKVGAGDEQFF.

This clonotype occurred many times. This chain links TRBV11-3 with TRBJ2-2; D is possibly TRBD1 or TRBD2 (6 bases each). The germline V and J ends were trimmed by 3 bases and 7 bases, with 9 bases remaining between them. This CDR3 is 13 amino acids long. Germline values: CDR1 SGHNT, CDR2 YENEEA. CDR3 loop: CASSLEGVGELFF. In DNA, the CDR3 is TGTGCCAGCAGCTTGGAGGGGGTCGGGGAGCTGTTTTTT.